This T cell receptor beta chain emerged from a study of a mutant IDH1 vaccine in newly diagnosed glioma. Study background: Following radiotherapy alone, or alongside temozolomide cycles, vaccination was started after an interval of 4-6 weeks. The treated group averaged roughly 40 years old and was roughly 62% male, roughly 38% female.

Study-wide points: Changes in top peripheral clonotypes did not appear linked to pseudoprogression. Evidence of vaccine-induced immune responses was documented in approximately 93% of patients.

This CDR3 is built from 13 residues. Germline V gene sequence: CDR1 MNHEY, CDR2 SMNVEV (reference sequence). V lost 4 bases to trimming and J lost 6 bases; unmatched junction nucleotides: 2. Only in-frame clones appear in the TCRdb table, and some are missing; sequencing was by immunoSEQ multiplex PCR. Among 40,000 to 50,000 clones listed, approximately 90% were seen once. Specified time point: week 35, safety follow-up. Every vaccination contained 300 ug of the mutant IDH1 20-mer peptide and was paired with topical imiquimod. Regarding this clone: Its target is not known.

This clonotype originated in a man in his forties with glioma. Source: PBMCs, taken from a glioma patient whose treatment included an IDH1 peptide vaccine. The rearrangement joins TRBV27 to TRBJ1-2; TRBD1 aligns across 10 bases. In nucleotides, the CDR3 is TGTGCCAGCAGTTGGGACAGGGGCGATGGCTACACCTTC. It encodes CASSWDRGDGYTF.